A selection of T cell receptor beta chains follows, all from one sample in a study of control samples from healthy donors and cancer patients. Assay used: immunoSEQ multiplex PCR; TCRdb lists only in-frame clones, some missing. This table has roughly 220,000 clones, just under 95% appearing once. Sequencing was carried out using blood. All receptors come from a man aged 50 to 59 in good health. Both conserved end residues are part of each CDR3. The order of the fields is J gene, D gene, clone size, V gene, CDR3 protein, CDR3 DNA. D genes are given only for firm matches. Clone size appears in some rows only: once, few, many, or a class for an expanded clone.

J: TRBJ1-2
D: .
size: few
V: TRBV19
CDR3: CASSIIGDHYGYTF
DNA: TGTGCCAGTAGTATTATCGGGGACCACTATGGCTACACCTTC

J: TRBJ2-1
D: .
size: few
V: TRBV5-1
CDR3: CASSRPDLISYNEQFF
DNA: TGCGCCAGCAGCCGTCCGGACCTAATATCCTACAATGAGCAGTTCTTC

J: TRBJ2-7
D: .
size: few
V: TRBV5-1
CDR3: CASSSFGDMSYEQYF
DNA: TGCGCCAGCAGCTCTTTTGGGGACATGTCCTACGAGCAGTACTTC

J: TRBJ2-5
D: .
size: .
V: TRBV4-2
CDR3: CASSQETAQETQYF
DNA: TGTGCCAGCAGCCAAGAGACAGCGCAAGAGACCCAGTACTTC

J: TRBJ2-1
D: TRBD2
size: .
V: TRBV5-5
CDR3: CASSLSGGVYNEQFF
DNA: TGTGCCAGCAGCTTGAGCGGGGGGGTCTACAATGAGCAGTTCTTC

J: TRBJ2-5
D: .
size: .
V: TRBV21-1
CDR3: CASTRIGQFEETQYF
DNA: TGTGCCAGCACACGGATAGGACAGTTTGAAGAGACCCAGTACTTC

J: TRBJ2-6
D: TRBD1
size: .
V: TRBV19
CDR3: CASSKGQGGGANVLTF
DNA: TGTGCCAGTAGTAAGGGACAGGGAGGTGGGGCCAACGTCCTGACTTTC

J: TRBJ1-2
D: .
size: .
V: TRBV9
CDR3: CASSVGSQGGYGYTF
DNA: TGTGCCAGCAGCGTAGGATCCCAGGGTGGCTATGGCTACACCTTC

J: TRBJ2-2
D: TRBD1
size: .
V: TRBV7-3
CDR3: CASSTGANTGELFF
DNA: TGTGCCAGCAGTACAGGGGCGAACACCGGGGAGCTGTTTTTT

J: TRBJ2-7
D: TRBD1
size: .
V: TRBV7-9
CDR3: CASTLGTGFYEQYF
DNA: TGTGCCAGCACTTTGGGGACAGGGTTCTACGAGCAGTACTTC

J: TRBJ2-5
D: .
size: .
V: TRBV7-2
CDR3: CASSLGQGRRETQYF
DNA: TGTGCCAGCAGCTTAGGTCAGGGGAGACGGGAGACCCAGTACTTC

J: TRBJ1-1
D: TRBD1
size: .
V: TRBV6-5
CDR3: CASSLTGDTEAFF
DNA: TGTGCCAGCAGTCTTACAGGGGACACTGAAGCTTTCTTT

J: TRBJ1-2
D: .
size: .
V: TRBV5-6
CDR3: CASSLLQANYGYTF
DNA: TGTGCCAGCAGCTTGTTACAGGCTAACTATGGCTACACCTTC

J: TRBJ1-6
D: TRBD1
size: .
V: TRBV5-4
CDR3: CASSSPGQGRLSSSPLHF
DNA: TGTGCCAGCAGCTCCCCGGGACAGGGCCGATTGTCGAGTTCACCCCTCCACTTT

J: TRBJ2-3
D: .
size: .
V: TRBV19
CDR3: CASPGWATDTQYF
DNA: TGTGCCAGTCCTGGGTGGGCCACAGATACGCAGTATTTT

J: TRBJ2-7
D: .
size: .
V: TRBV7-9
CDR3: CASSFTGRPYEQYF
DNA: TGTGCCAGCAGCTTTACAGGTAGACCTTACGAGCAGTACTTC

J: TRBJ1-1
D: .
size: .
V: TRBV6-4
CDR3: CASSSALNTEAFF
DNA: TGTGCCAGCAGTTCGGCGTTGAACACTGAAGCTTTCTTT

J: TRBJ1-5
D: TRBD1
size: .
V: TRBV7-2
CDR3: CASSAIGQGVGQPQHF
DNA: TGTGCCAGCAGCGCGATTGGACAGGGTGTCGGTCAGCCCCAGCATTTT

J: TRBJ2-7
D: .
size: .
V: TRBV5-1
CDR3: CASSKPDSYEQYF
DNA: TGCGCCAGCAGCAAGCCCGATTCCTACGAGCAGTACTTC

J: TRBJ2-1
D: .
size: .
V: TRBV30
CDR3: CAWSGSVEQFF
DNA: TGTGCCTGGAGTGGGAGTGTTGAGCAGTTCTTC

J: TRBJ2-1
D: TRBD2
size: .
V: TRBV19
CDR3: CASGAGGYNEQFF
DNA: TGTGCCAGTGGAGCGGGGGGTTACAATGAGCAGTTCTTC

J: TRBJ1-4
D: .
size: .
V: TRBV7-9
CDR3: CASSLASGASSATNEKLFF
DNA: TGTGCCAGCAGCTTAGCTTCGGGGGCTAGCTCTGCAACTAATGAAAAACTGTTTTTT

J: TRBJ2-5
D: .
size: .
V: TRBV9
CDR3: CASSVSGGRETQYF
DNA: TGTGCCAGCAGCGTTAGCGGCGGGCGAGAGACCCAGTACTTC

J: TRBJ2-2
D: .
size: .
V: TRBV2
CDR3: CASSEAPPRHGELFF
DNA: TGTGCCAGCAGTGAAGCGCCCCCCCGGCACGGGGAGCTGTTTTTT

J: TRBJ1-6
D: .
size: few
V: TRBV6-5
CDR3: CASSYSMGTRNSPLHF
DNA: TGTGCCAGCAGTTACTCGATGGGGACACGTAATTCACCCCTCCACTTT

J: TRBJ2-2
D: .
size: .
V: TRBV24-1
CDR3: CATSDLPGSVHSNTGELFF
DNA: TGTGCCACCAGTGATTTGCCTGGCAGCGTTCATTCGAACACCGGGGAGCTGTTTTTT

J: TRBJ1-6
D: .
size: .
V: TRBV27
CDR3: CASSGQSNSPLHF
DNA: TGTGCCAGCTCCGGACAGTCCAATTCACCCCTCCACTTT

J: TRBJ2-1
D: .
size: once
V: TRBV7-6
CDR3: CASSFDGNPSNEQFF
DNA: TGTGCCAGCAGCTTCGACGGAAACCCCTCCAATGAGCAGTTCTTC

J: TRBJ1-2
D: .
size: .
V: TRBV7-2
CDR3: CASSLEIPLGYTF
DNA: TGTGCCAGCAGCTTAGAGATCCCCCTTGGCTACACCTTC

J: TRBJ2-2
D: .
size: once
V: TRBV27
CDR3: CAAYSGFGELFF
DNA: TGTGCCGCTTACTCAGGGTTCGGGGAGCTGTTTTTT

J: TRBJ1-2
D: .
size: .
V: TRBV25-1
CDR3: CASSEPVTMGGYTF
DNA: TGTGCCAGCAGTGAACCAGTCACCATGGGAGGCTACACCTTC

J: TRBJ1-1
D: .
size: .
V: TRBV7-2
CDR3: CASSSGRDTRKAFF
DNA: TGTGCCAGCAGCTCAGGCAGGGACACCCGGAAAGCTTTCTTT

J: TRBJ1-5
D: .
size: .
V: TRBV28
CDR3: CASSLLLRDFNQPQHF
DNA: TGTGCCAGCAGTTTACTCCTCCGGGACTTCAATCAGCCCCAGCATTTT

J: TRBJ2-5
D: TRBD2
size: .
V: TRBV28
CDR3: CASSVAGDGETQYF
DNA: TGTGCCAGCAGTGTAGCGGGGGATGGGGAGACCCAGTACTTC

J: TRBJ2-7
D: .
size: .
V: TRBV5-6
CDR3: CASSLRVSYEQYF
DNA: TGTGCCAGCAGCTTGCGCGTCTCCTACGAGCAGTACTTC

J: TRBJ1-3
D: .
size: .
V: TRBV7-6
CDR3: CASSLAYGAGNTIYF
DNA: TGTGCCAGCAGCTTAGCTTACGGGGCGGGAAACACCATATATTTT

J: TRBJ1-3
D: TRBD1
size: .
V: TRBV7-2
CDR3: CASSRIGTVNSGNTIYF
DNA: TGTGCCAGCAGCAGGATAGGGACAGTTAACTCTGGAAACACCATATATTTT

J: TRBJ2-7
D: TRBD2
size: .
V: TRBV6-2/TRBV6-3
CDR3: CASSYGSGGAQEQYF
DNA: TGTGCCAGCAGTTATGGGAGCGGGGGGGCGCAGGAGCAGTACTTC

J: TRBJ1-1
D: .
size: .
V: TRBV19
CDR3: CASSIAWGASTEAFF
DNA: TGTGCCAGTAGTATAGCCTGGGGGGCGAGCACTGAAGCTTTCTTT

J: TRBJ1-3
D: .
size: .
V: TRBV11-2
CDR3: CASSPPSAGDTIYF
DNA: TGTGCCAGCAGCCCTCCTTCCGCGGGAGACACCATATATTTT